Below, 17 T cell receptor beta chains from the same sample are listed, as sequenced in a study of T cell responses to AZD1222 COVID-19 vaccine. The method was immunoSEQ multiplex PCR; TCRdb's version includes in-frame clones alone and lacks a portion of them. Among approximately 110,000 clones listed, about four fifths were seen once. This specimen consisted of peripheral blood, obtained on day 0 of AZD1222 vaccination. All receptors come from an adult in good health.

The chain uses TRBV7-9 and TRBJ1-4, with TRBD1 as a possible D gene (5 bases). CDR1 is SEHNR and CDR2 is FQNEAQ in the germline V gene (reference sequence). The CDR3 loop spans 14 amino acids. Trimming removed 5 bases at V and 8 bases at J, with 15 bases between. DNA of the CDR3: TGTGCCAGCAGCCAAACAGGCCAGTGGGAAAAACTGTTTTTT. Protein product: CASSQTGQWEKLFF.

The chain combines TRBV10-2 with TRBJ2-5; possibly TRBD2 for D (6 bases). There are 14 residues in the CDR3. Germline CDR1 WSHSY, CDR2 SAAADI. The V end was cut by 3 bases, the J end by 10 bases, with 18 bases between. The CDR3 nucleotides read TGCGCCAGCAGTGAAGGGGTGGGGCGGAGGGACCAGTACTTC. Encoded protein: CASSEGVGRRDQYF.

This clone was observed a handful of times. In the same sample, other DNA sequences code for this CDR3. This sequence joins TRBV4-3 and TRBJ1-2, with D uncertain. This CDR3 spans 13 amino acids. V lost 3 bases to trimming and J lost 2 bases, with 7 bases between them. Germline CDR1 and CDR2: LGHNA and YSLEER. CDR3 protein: CASSHERNYGYTF. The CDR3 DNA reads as TGCGCCAGCAGCCACGAGCGGAACTATGGCTACACCTTC.

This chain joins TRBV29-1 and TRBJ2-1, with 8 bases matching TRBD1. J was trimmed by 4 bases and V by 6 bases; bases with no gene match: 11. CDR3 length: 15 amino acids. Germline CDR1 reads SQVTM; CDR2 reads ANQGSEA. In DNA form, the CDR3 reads TGCAGCGTCGATCTCCGGGACAGGACTTACAATGAGCAGTTCTTC. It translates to CSVDLRDRTYNEQFF.

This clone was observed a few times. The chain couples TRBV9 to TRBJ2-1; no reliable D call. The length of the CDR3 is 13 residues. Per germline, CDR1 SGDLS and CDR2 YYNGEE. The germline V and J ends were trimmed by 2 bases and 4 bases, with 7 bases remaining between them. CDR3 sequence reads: CASSVEEYNEQFF. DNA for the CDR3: TGTGCCAGCAGCGTTGAGGAATACAATGAGCAGTTCTTC.

The CDR3: CASSLGAGGVTDTQYF. In DNA, the CDR3 is TGTGCCAGCAGCTTAGGTGCGGGGGGGGTCACAGATACGCAGTATTTT. The chain recombines TRBV7-6 with TRBJ2-3; TRBD2 aligns across 9 bases. Per germline, CDR1 SGHVS and CDR2 FNYEAQ. V was pared by 1 base and J by 2 bases, with 4 bases of the junction left unmatched. There are 16 residues in the CDR3.

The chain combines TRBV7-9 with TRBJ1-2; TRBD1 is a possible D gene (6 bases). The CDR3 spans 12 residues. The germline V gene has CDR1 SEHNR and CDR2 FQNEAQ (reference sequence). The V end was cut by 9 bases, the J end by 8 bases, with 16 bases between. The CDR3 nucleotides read TGTGCCAGTAGACAGGACAATCCGGGCTACACCTTC. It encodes CASRQDNPGYTF.

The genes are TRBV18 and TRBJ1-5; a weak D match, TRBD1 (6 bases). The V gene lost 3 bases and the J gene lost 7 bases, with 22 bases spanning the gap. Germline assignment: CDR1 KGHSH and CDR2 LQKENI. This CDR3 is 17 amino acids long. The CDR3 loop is CASSPPGGGQYSQPQHF. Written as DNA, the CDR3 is TGTGCCAGCTCACCTCCGGGCGGGGGGCAATATTCACAGCCCCAGCATTTT.

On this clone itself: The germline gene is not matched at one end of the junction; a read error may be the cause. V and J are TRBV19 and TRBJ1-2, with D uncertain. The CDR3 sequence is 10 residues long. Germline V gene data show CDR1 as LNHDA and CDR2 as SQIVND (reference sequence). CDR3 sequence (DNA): TGTGCCAGTAGTATGTATAGGCTGGTCTTC. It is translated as CASSMYRLVF.

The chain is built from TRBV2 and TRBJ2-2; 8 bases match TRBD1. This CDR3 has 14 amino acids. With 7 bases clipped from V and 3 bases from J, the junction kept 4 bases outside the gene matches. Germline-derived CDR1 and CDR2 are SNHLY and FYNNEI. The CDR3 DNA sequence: TGTGCCAGCAACACAGGGGGTGACACCGGGGAGCTGTTTTTT. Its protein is CASNTGGDTGELFF.

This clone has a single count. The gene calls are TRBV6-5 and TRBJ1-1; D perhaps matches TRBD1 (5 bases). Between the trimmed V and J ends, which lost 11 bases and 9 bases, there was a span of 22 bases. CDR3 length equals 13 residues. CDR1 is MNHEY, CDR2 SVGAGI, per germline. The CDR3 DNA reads TGTGCCGCCCGATCCGGAGGGGCGAGAAAAGCTTTCTTT. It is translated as CAARSGGARKAFF.

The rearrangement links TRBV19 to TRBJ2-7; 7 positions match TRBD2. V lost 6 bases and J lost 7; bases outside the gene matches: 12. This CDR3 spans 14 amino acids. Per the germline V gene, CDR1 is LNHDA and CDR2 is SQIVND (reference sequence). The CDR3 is CASSPRGVPGEQYF. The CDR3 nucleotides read TGTGCCAGTAGCCCCCGGGGGGTCCCGGGGGAGCAGTACTTC.

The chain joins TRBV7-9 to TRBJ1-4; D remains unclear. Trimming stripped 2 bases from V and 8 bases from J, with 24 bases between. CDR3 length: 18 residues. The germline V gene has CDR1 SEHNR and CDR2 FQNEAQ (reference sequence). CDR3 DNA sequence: TGTGCCAGCAGCTTAAGGTCTTCCCCGAGGGCGGCGGGCGAAAAACTGTTTTTT. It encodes CASSLRSSPRAAGEKLFF.

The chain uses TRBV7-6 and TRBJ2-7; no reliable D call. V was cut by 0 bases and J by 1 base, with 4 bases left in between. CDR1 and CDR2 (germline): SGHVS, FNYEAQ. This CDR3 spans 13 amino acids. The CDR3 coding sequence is TGTGCCAGCAGCTTAGCGTCTTCCTACGAGCAGTACTTC. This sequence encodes CASSLASSYEQYF.

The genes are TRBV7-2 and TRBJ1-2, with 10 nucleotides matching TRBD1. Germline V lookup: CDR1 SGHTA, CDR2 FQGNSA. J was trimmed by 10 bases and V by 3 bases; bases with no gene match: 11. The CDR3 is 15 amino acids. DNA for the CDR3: TGTGCCAGCAGCTTCGATCCTGGACAGGGGGGAGACTACACCTTC. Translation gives CASSFDPGQGGDYTF.

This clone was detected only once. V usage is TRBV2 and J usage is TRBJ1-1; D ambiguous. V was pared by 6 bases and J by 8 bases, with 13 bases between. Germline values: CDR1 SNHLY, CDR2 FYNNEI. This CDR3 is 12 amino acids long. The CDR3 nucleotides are TGTGCCAGCAGCGGGCCTGGGAGAGAAGCTTTCTTT. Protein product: CASSGPGREAFF.

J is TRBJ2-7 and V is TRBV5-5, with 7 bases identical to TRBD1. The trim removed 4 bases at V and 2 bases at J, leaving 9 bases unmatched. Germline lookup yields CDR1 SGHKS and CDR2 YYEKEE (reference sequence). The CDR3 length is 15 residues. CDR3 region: CASSISTGFPYEQYF. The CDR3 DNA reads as TGTGCCAGCAGCATATCGACAGGGTTCCCCTACGAGCAGTACTTC.